This TCR beta chain was observed in a study of cytomegalovirus exposure and HLA in healthy donors. Produced via immunoSEQ multiplex PCR; TCRdb's table is partial and in-frame only. The data hold under 75,000 clones, with 95% to 98% observed a single time. The donors were members of the validation cohort, which comprised about 120 subjects and was separate from the first cohort of 666 subjects. Findings and limits, study-wide: TCR beta chains numbering under 200 were designated cytomegalovirus-associated. Diagnosis of cytomegalovirus status made by the classifier reportedly showed high specificity and sensitivity. Across donors, most TCRs were seen rarely, yet some public ones were widespread.

The V gene end was trimmed by 1 base and the J gene end by 1 base; junction bases not matched to a gene: 3. The germline CDR1 and CDR2 sequences are SGHNT and YYREEE (reference sequence). This CDR3 has 15 amino acids. In regard to this clone: Antigen: not known.

The clonotype originates from a young woman in good health and CMV-seropositive. The V and J genes are TRBV5-4 and TRBJ2-3; TRBD2 aligns across 7 bases. The sequenced sample was PBMCs. For the CDR3, the DNA is TGTGCCAGCAGCTTGACCCTAGCGGGCACAGATACGCAGTATTTT. Protein: CASSLTLAGTDTQYF.